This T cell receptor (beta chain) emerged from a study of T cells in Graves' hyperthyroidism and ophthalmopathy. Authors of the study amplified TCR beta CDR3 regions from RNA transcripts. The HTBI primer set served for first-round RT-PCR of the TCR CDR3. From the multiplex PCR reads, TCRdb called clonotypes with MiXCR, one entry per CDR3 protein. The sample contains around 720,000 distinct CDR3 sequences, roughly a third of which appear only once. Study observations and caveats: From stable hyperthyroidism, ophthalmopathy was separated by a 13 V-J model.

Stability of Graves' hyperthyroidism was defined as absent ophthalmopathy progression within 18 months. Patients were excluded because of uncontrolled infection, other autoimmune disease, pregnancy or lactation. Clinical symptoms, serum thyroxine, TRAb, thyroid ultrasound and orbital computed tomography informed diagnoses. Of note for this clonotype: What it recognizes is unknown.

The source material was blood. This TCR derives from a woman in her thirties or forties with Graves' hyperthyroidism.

The CDR3, as DNA: TGTGCCAGCAGAGGCCCTAGGGAGGGCCTAGGCTACACCTTC. Translation: CASRGPREGLGYTF. This sequence joins TRBV6-5 and TRBJ1-2; D uncertain. The CDR3 sequence is 14 residues long. Germline V gene data show CDR1 as MNHEY and CDR2 as SVGAGI. Deletions cut 6 bases from V and 8 bases from J, with 19 bases between.